The 20 T cell receptor beta chains presented below share a single source sample, sequenced in a study of blood T cell repertoires in COVID-19. Generated by immunoSEQ multiplex PCR, the TCRdb table keeps only in-frame clones and is missing some. The sample shows 150,000 to 200,000 clones, around 90% of them seen only once. The sequenced sample was peripheral blood. The source of these receptors is a man aged 35-49 years with active or convalescent COVID-19.

The genes are TRBV4-1 and TRBJ2-6; D gene unclear. Germline CDR1 reads MGHRA; CDR2 reads YSYEKL. CDR3 length equals 17 residues. The V end lost 0 bases, the J end lost 3 bases, and 12 bases lay between the germline ends. CDR3 bases: TGCGCCAGCAGCCAAGAGCAGATGGCGGTTGGGGCCAACGTCCTGACTTTC. Translation gives CASSQEQMAVGANVLTF.

The rearrangement joins TRBV2 to TRBJ1-1; weak D call: TRBD1 (5 bases). There are 14 residues in the CDR3. Germline loops: CDR1 SNHLY, CDR2 FYNNEI. Trimming removed 7 bases from V and 0 bases from J, with 12 bases in between. Written as DNA, the CDR3 is TGTGCCAGCAACGACCGGGGGTTGAACACTGAAGCTTTCTTT. Its protein product is CASNDRGLNTEAFF.

This clone was seen only a few times. J is TRBJ1-1 and V is TRBV28; D call uncertain. Per germline, CDR1 MDHEN and CDR2 SYDVKM. The CDR3 consists of 12 residues. Trimming removed 5 bases from V and 3 bases from J, with 7 bases in between. The CDR3 nucleotides read TGTGCCAGCAGTATAGAGTACACTGAAGCTTTCTTT. Its translation: CASSIEYTEAFF.

The J gene is TRBJ1-3, the V gene TRBV5-6; D unclear. Germline V CDR1 and CDR2: SGHDT, YYEEEE. The CDR3 has 15 residues. V lost 0 bases to trimming and J lost 4 bases, with 11 bases between them. In nucleotides, the CDR3 is TGTGCCAGCAGCTTGGATGGCGGGGTCGGAAACACCATATATTTT. Its protein product is CASSLDGGVGNTIYF.

The rearrangement links TRBV7-3 to TRBJ2-2; D is uncertain. The germline V gene has CDR1 SGHTA and CDR2 FQGTGA. V was trimmed by 2 bases and J by 8 bases, leaving 9 bases between them. The CDR3 is made up of 13 amino acids. The DNA of the CDR3 is TGTGCCAGCAGCTTAGAGGTGTCGGGGGAGCTGTTTTTT. This codes for CASSLEVSGELFF.

The V gene is TRBV18, the J gene TRBJ1-6, with 10 bases matching TRBD1. V trimming: 6 bases; J trimming: 9 bases; junction bases outside the gene matches: 5. Germline assignment: CDR1 KGHSH and CDR2 LQKENI. CDR3 size: 14 residues. The CDR3 is CASSDRGNSSPLHF. The CDR3 region has the DNA TGTGCCAGCTCGGACAGGGGGAACAGTTCACCCCTCCACTTT.

On this clone: Other DNA sequences in this specimen translate into the identical CDR3. The V call is TRBV12-3 or TRBV12-4, the J call TRBJ1-1; no clear D. This CDR3 contains 13 residues. The V gene lost 1 base and the J gene lost 1 base, with 4 bases spanning the gap. The CDR3 DNA is TGTGCCAGCAGTTTAGGGGCGAACACTGAAGCTTTCTTT. Translation gives CASSLGANTEAFF.

This chain connects TRBV5-4 to TRBJ2-7; D may be TRBD1 (5 bases). The germline V gene has CDR1 SGHNT and CDR2 YYREEE (reference sequence). The CDR3 consists of 16 residues. V dropped 0 bases and J dropped 2 bases, with 15 bases sitting between them. The CDR3 sequence: CASSLAGWGVPYEQYF. CDR3 DNA sequence: TGTGCCAGCAGCTTGGCCGGGTGGGGCGTCCCCTACGAGCAGTACTTC.

V gene TRBV27 combines with J gene TRBJ1-2, with D possibly TRBD1 on 5 matching bases. Germline loops: CDR1 MNHEY, CDR2 SMNVEV (reference sequence). V lost 2 bases to trimming and J lost 8 bases, with 12 bases between them. This CDR3 has 13 residues. This CDR3 reads CASSLAGTKGYTF. The CDR3 DNA follows: TGTGCCAGCAGTTTAGCAGGGACTAAGGGCTACACCTTC.

The chain links TRBV6-2 or TRBV6-3 to TRBJ2-1; 8 nucleotides line up with TRBD2. V was clipped by 6 bases and J by 0 bases; unmatched bases: 4. CDR3 length: 15 amino acids. In germline, CDR1 is MNHEY, CDR2 SVGEGT. In DNA form, the CDR3 reads TGTGCCAGCAGCTTAGCGGGGAGCTCCTACAATGAGCAGTTCTTC. It specifies CASSLAGSSYNEQFF.

V gene TRBV24-1 combines with J gene TRBJ1-2; 9 bases are a match to TRBD1. Germline CDR1 is KGHDR and CDR2 is SFDVKD. After removal of 9 bases from V and 5 bases from J, the junction contained 6 bases not matched to a gene. This CDR3 is built from 13 residues. Here the CDR3 DNA reads TGTGCCACCTCCGACAGGGGGGTATATGGCTACACCTTC. Translating gives CATSDRGVYGYTF.

The rearrangement uses TRBV28 and TRBJ1-6; 7 nucleotides align to TRBD1. Looked up from germline, CDR1 is MDHEN and CDR2 is SYDVKM. Losses at the gene ends were 5 bases for V and 7 bases for J; bases not matched to a gene: 5. This CDR3 has 14 amino acids. The CDR3 region has the DNA TGTGCCAGCAGTAAGGGGGCCCTCAATTCACCCCTCCACTTT. It encodes CASSKGALNSPLHF.

The chain uses TRBV5-4 and TRBJ1-2; TRBD1 might be the D (5 bases). Germline CDR1 SGHNT, CDR2 YYREEE (reference sequence). This CDR3 contains 12 residues. V lost 1 base and J 4 bases, leaving 5 bases between the germline ends. In DNA form, the CDR3 reads TGTGCCAGCAGCTTGACAGGCTATGGCTACACCTTC. It yields the protein CASSLTGYGYTF. The full variable domain, in which reference TRBV5-4 and TRBJ1-2 provide the parts outside the CDR3, is ETGVTQSPTHLIKTRGQQVTLRCSSQSGHNTVSWYQQALGQGPQFIFQYYREEENGRGNFPPRFSGLQFPNYSSELNVNALELDDSALYLCASSLTGYGYTFGSGTRLTVV.

The gene calls are TRBV20-1 and TRBJ1-3; D gene uncertain. This CDR3 is 13 amino acids long. Trimming left V 3 bases short and J 0 bases short, with 6 bases between. Per the germline V gene, CDR1 is DFQATT and CDR2 is SNEGSKA (reference sequence). CDR3 in amino acids: CSASRNSGNTIYF. Here the CDR3 DNA reads TGCAGTGCTAGTCGTAACTCTGGAAACACCATATATTTT.

This rearrangement joins TRBV7-8 to TRBJ1-3, with D possibly matching TRBD1 (5 bases). Per germline, CDR1 SGHVS and CDR2 FQNEAQ. This CDR3 region has 15 residues. V lost 2 bases and J 0 bases, leaving 8 bases between the germline ends. The CDR3 DNA is TGTGCCAGCAGCTTATACAGGAGCTCTGGAAACACCATATATTTT. This gives the protein CASSLYRSSGNTIYF.

The CDR3 protein is CASSDLAKGGQPQHF. CDR3 DNA: TGTGCCAGCAGTGATCTAGCTAAGGGCGGTCAGCCCCAGCATTTT. This chain uses TRBV6-1 with TRBJ1-5; D is unresolved. The CDR3 sequence is 15 residues long. The germline V gene has CDR1 MNHNS and CDR2 SASEGT. V shed 3 bases and J shed 6 bases, with 15 bases lying between them.

V and J are TRBV19 and TRBJ2-2, with D possibly matching TRBD2 (5 bases). The V end lost 7 bases, the J end lost 2 bases, and 14 bases lay between the germline ends. This CDR3 comprises 15 residues. Germline CDR1 LNHDA, CDR2 SQIVND (reference sequence). The CDR3 DNA reads as TGTGCCAGTACCCGGACTTTCTTTAACACCGGGGAGCTGTTTTTT. Its translation: CASTRTFFNTGELFF.

The chain joins TRBV2 to TRBJ2-1, with 7 bases aligning to TRBD1. V trimming: 6 bases; J trimming: 7 bases; junction bases outside the gene matches: 9. Germline CDR1 is SNHLY and CDR2 is FYNNEI. The CDR3 covers 14 residues. CDR3 protein: CASSLSGTENEQFF. DNA of the CDR3: TGTGCCAGCAGCCTATCCGGGACAGAGAATGAGCAGTTCTTC.

The chain joins TRBV9 to TRBJ1-4; D not resolved. Germline CDR1 and CDR2: SGDLS and YYNGEE. The CDR3 totals 15 residues. The ends were cut back, 4 bases at V and 1 base at J, with 11 bases in the middle. The CDR3 sequence is CASSSRRETNEKLFF. CDR3 sequence (DNA): TGTGCCAGCAGCTCCCGACGGGAAACTAATGAAAAACTGTTTTTT.

The J gene is TRBJ2-7, the V gene TRBV5-1; 7 bases fit TRBD1. V was clipped by 4 bases and J by 4 bases; unmatched bases: 5. The germline CDR1 and CDR2 sequences are SGHRS and YFSETQ. CDR3 length equals 13 residues. CDR3 region: CASSVGGGYEQYF. DNA for the CDR3: TGCGCCAGCAGCGTAGGGGGCGGTTACGAGCAGTACTTC. Combining the CDR3 with reference TRBV5-1 and TRBJ2-7 gives the whole variable domain KAGVTQTPRYLIKTRGQQVTLSCSPISGHRSVSWYQQTPGQGLQFLFEYFSETQRNKGNFPGRFSGRQFSNSRSEMNVSTLELGDSALYLCASSVGGGYEQYFGPGTRLTVT.